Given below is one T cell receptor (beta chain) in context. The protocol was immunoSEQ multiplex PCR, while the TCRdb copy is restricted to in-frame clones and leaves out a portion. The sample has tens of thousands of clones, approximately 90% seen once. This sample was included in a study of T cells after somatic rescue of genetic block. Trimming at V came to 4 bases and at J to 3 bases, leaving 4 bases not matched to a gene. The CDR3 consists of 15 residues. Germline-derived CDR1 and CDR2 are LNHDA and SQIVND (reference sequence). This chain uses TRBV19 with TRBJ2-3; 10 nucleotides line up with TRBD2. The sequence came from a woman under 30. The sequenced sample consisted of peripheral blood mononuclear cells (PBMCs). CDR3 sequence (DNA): TGTGCCAGTAGTACTCTAGCGGGAGCAACAGATACGCAGTATTTT. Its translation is CASSTLAGATDTQYF.